This TCR beta chain was found in a study of beta chain features in type 1 diabetes. Expressed TCRB transcripts were sequenced, since all the RNA that had been isolated was reverse transcribed. Assay used: immunoSEQ multiplex PCR; TCRdb lists only in-frame clones, some missing. The profile shows approximately 470,000 clones, approximately 31% of them singletons. CDR1 is SGHAT and CDR2 is FQNNGV in the germline V gene. The CDR3 loop spans 16 amino acids. V dropped 0 bases and J dropped 9; count of bases not matched to a gene: 8. The sequence derives from a man in his late teens or twenties in good health. The genes are TRBV11-2 and TRBJ2-1, with 10 bases that match TRBD2. The sequenced material came from naive CD4+ T cells from blood. CDR3 bases: TGTGCCAGCAGCTTAGATGACCTAGCGGGAGTGTCTGAGCAGTTCTTC. It yields the protein CASSLDDLAGVSEQFF.